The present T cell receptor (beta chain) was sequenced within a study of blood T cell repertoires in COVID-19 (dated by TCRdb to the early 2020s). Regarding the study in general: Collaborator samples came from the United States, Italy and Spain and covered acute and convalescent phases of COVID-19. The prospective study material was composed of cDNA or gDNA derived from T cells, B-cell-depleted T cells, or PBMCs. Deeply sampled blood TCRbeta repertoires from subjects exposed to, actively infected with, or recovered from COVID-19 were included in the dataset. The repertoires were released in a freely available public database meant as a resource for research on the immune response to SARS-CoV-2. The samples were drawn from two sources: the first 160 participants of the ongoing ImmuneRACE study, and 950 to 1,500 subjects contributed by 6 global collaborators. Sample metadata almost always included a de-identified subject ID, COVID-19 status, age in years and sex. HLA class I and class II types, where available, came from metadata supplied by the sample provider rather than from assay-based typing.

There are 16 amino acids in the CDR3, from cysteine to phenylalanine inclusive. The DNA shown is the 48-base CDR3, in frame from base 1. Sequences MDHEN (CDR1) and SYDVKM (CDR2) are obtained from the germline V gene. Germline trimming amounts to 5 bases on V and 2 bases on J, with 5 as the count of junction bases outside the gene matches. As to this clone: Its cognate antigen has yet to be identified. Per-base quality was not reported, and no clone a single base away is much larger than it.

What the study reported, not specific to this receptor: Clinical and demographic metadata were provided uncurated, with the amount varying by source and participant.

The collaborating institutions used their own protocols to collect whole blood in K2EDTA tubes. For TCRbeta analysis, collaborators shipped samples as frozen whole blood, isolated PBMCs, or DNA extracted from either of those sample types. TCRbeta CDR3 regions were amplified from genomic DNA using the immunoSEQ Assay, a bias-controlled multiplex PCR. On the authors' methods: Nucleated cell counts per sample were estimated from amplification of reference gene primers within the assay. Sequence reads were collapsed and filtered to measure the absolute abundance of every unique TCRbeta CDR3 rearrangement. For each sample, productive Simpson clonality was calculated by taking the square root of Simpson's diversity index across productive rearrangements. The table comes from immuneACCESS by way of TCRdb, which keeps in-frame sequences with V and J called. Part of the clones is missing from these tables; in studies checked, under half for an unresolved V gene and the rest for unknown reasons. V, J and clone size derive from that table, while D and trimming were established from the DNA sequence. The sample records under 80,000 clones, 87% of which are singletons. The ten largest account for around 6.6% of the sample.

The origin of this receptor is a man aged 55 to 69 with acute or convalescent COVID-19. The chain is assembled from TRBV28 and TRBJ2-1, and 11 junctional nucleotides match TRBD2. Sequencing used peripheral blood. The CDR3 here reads CASSPPGLAAYNEQFF. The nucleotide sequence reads TGTGCCAGCAGTCCTCCGGGACTAGCGGCCTACAATGAGCAGTTCTTC.